Listed here is a single T cell receptor beta chain. No antigen is known for it. No per-base quality is available; no much larger clone lies one base away. V lost 2 bases and J lost 5 bases; the stretch between them is 16 bases long. The CDR3 measures 15 amino acids from cysteine to phenylalanine. CDR3 DNA only is kept here, 45 bases in frame from base 1. The germline V gene yields SGHDT for CDR1 and YYEEEE for CDR2. Donors were healthy HIV-negative adults with no recently reported acute infections or vaccinations. Every donor was a Caucasian adult residing in Nashville, Tennessee, USA. CD4+ T cells were enriched by magnetic negative selection; naive cells were then positively selected on CD45RA, and the negative fraction formed the memory subset. Blood was collected by leukapheresis, and PBMCs were isolated by Ficoll-Histopaque density gradient centrifugation and then cryopreserved in liquid nitrogen vapor phase. Analytical flow cytometry was used to check the purity and quantity of every magnetically sorted T cell population. From each sorted fraction, genomic DNA was isolated and quantified by UV absorbance on a Nanodrop 2000c.

Using the deep immunoSEQ assay, multiplex PCR amplified TCR CDR3 regions from genomic DNA. Extracted genomic DNA from each cell subset was distributed evenly across all wells of several immunoSEQ 96-well plates, and each plate was treated as a replicate. For sorted subsets, each replicate PCR was loaded with 200 ng genomic DNA, equivalent to approximately 33,000 T cell genomes. The purified libraries were quantified using a Qubit 3.0 fluorometer, sized with a Bioanalyzer 2100, and then quantified again using the KAPA Library Quantification kit. Every immunoSEQ 96-well plate was sequenced on a dedicated single-read 150-cycle Illumina NextSeq 550 flow cell. In the source study's methods: Because only junctional sequences without quality scores were contained in the immunoSEQ output, filtering matching that applied to full-length reads could not be performed. Sequences were annotated with PyIR, a Python wrapper for IgBLAST v1.9, using IMGT germline references to assign V/J genes and CDR3. Reads were filtered out if the reads had weak V/J assignments (E-value above 1e-6), no CDR3, stop codons, out-of-frame junctions, or ambiguous translated residues. V3J clonotypes were defined by identical inferred V gene, J gene, and CDR3 amino acid sequence. To compute the percentage overlap between repertoires, the number of shared unique clonotypes was divided by the size of the smaller repertoire. Repertoire richness was assessed with RTK rarefaction, the Chao1 estimator, and Recon v2.1 estimates of unobserved clonotypes. OLGA was used to compute generation probabilities for all TCRbeta clonotypes that the gDNA method yielded from four donors. As stored in TCRdb, this immuneACCESS dataset retains in-frame rearrangements with V and J assigned. A fraction of the clones does not appear; measured against another copy, unresolved V genes explain less than half of the discrepancy, and the remainder lacks a known reason. From that table come the V and J calls and clone size; the DNA was used to work out D and trimming. The table for this sample lists about 2.3 million clones; approximately 93% of them were counted only once. The biggest ten clones account for approximately 0.4% of the sample.

The source of the sample is a study of shared clonotypes between healthy human individuals (dated by TCRdb to the early 2020s). Describing the broader study: Three men and two women, aged 18 to 49 years, made up the cohort. Blood TCR repertoires of a handful of healthy adults were deeply sequenced to estimate repertoire size and the extent of clonotype sharing between individuals. For each donor, CD4 naive and CD4 memory were each given three plates, CD8 naive was given two plates, and CD8 memory was given one plate. Different laboratories and diverse techniques were used to prepare libraries and sequence TCR repertoires, to increase sequencing depth and limit assay-specific biases. Each donor's leukapheresis produced roughly between roughly 0.85 and 9 billion PBMCs.

Results and caveats for the whole study, not just this receptor: Naive subsets generally had larger estimated clonotype richness than memory subsets did. Around 5.4% of naive CD4, roughly 3.6% of naive CD8, approximately 2.2% of memory CD4, and more than 0.35% of memory CD8 clonotypes were shared across several donors. Sampling was restricted to blood, and TCR repertoires in tissues likely differ from the TCR repertoires found in blood. Based on pairwise subsampling, the degree of clonotype sharing among donors was expected to be affected by sequencing depth. Compared with non-shared clonotypes, the clonotypes found in all four sorted-subset donors had higher generation probabilities. Rarefaction of sorted-subset datasets indicated incomplete sequencing despite the large sequencing depth. Because the study included a small number of donors, the genetic and exposure-history diversity represented was limited.

The V gene is TRBV5-6 and the J gene is TRBJ2-5; the D gene is perhaps TRBD2, from 6 matching bases. This receptor was taken from a man younger than 35 in good health. Some clones in this sample may be carry-over from other donors' samples. Specimen: naive CD4+ T cells from PBMCs. The sample's cell subset or site label, in plain terms: CD45RA+ positively selected. The CDR3 in this case is CASSFEGGHGETQYF. The bases read TGTGCCAGCAGCTTCGAAGGAGGGCATGGGGAGACCCAGTACTTC.